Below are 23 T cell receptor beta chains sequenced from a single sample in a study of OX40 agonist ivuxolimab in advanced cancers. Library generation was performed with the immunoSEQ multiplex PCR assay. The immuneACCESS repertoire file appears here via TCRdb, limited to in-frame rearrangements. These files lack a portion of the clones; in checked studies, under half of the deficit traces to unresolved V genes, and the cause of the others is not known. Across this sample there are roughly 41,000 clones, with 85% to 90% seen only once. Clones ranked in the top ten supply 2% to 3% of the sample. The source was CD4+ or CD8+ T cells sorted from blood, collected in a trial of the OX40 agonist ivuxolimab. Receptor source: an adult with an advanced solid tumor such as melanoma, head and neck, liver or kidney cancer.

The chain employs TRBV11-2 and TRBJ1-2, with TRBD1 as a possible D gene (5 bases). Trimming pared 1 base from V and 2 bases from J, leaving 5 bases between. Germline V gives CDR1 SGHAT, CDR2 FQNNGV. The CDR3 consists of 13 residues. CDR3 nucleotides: TGTGCCAGCAGCTTAGGACAGAACTATGGCTACACCTTC. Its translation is CASSLGQNYGYTF.

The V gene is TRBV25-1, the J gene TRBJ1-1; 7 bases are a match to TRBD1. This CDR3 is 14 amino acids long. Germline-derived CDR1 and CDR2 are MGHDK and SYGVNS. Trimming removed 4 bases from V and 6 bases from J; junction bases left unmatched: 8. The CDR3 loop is CASSAYQGGSEAFF. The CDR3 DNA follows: TGTGCCAGCAGTGCTTACCAGGGGGGGTCTGAAGCTTTCTTT.

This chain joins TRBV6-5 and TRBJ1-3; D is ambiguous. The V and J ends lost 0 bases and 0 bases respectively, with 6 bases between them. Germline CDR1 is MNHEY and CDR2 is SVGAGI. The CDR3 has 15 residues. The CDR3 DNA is TGTGCCAGCAGTTACTCGGTGAACTCTGGAAACACCATATATTTT. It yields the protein CASSYSVNSGNTIYF.

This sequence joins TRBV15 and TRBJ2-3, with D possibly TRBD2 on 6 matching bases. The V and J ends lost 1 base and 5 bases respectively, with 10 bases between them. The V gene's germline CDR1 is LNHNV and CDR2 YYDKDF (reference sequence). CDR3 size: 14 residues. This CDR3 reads CATSRGWRGDTQYF. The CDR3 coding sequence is TGTGCCACCAGCAGAGGGTGGAGGGGAGATACGCAGTATTTT. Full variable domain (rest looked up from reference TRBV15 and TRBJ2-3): DAMVIQNPRYQVTQFGKPVTLSCSQTLNHNVMYWYQQKSSQAPKLLFHYYDKDFNNEADTPDNFQSRRPNTSFCFLDIRSPGLGDTAMYLCATSRGWRGDTQYFGPGTRLTVL.

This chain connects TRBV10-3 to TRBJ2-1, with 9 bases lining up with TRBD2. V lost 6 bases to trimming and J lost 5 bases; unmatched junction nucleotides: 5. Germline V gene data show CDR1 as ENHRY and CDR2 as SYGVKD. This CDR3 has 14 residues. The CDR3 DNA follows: TGTGCCATCAGCGCAAGCGGGGGGCACAATGAGCAGTTCTTC. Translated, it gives CAISASGGHNEQFF.

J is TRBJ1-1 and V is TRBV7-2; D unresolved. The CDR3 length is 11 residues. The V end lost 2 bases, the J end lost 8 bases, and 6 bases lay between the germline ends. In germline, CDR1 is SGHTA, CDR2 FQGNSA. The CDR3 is CASSLTTEAFF. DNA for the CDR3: TGTGCCAGCAGCTTAACCACCGAAGCTTTCTTT.

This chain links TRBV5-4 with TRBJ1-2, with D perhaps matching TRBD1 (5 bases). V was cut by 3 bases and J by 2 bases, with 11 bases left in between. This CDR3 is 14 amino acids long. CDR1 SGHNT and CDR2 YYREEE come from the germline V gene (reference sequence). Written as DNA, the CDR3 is TGTGCCAGCAGCTGGGGGACTGGGAACTATGGCTACACCTTC. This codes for CASSWGTGNYGYTF. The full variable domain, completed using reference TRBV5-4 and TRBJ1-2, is ETGVTQSPTHLIKTRGQQVTLRCSSQSGHNTVSWYQQALGQGPQFIFQYYREEENGRGNFPPRFSGLQFPNYSSELNVNALELDDSALYLCASSWGTGNYGYTFGSGTRLTVV.

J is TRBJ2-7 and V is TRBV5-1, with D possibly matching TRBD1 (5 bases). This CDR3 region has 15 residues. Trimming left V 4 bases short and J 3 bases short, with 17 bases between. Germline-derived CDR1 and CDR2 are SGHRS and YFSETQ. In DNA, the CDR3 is TGCGCCAGCAGCAGCCTGTCAGGGTGGAACTACGAGCAGTACTTC. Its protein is CASSSLSGWNYEQYF.

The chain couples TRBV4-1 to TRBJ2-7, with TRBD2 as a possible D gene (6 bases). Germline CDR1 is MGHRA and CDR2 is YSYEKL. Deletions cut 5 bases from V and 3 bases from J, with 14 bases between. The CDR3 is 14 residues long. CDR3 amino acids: CASSSRPGDYEQYF. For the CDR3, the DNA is TGCGCCAGCAGCTCTCGACCGGGGGACTACGAGCAGTACTTC.

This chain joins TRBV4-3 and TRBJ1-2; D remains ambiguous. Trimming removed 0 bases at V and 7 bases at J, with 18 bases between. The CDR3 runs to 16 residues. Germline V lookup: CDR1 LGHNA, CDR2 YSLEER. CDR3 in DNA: TGCGCCAGCAGCCAAGACCCCCGGTTTTTGCGGAGTGGCTACACCTTC. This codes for CASSQDPRFLRSGYTF.

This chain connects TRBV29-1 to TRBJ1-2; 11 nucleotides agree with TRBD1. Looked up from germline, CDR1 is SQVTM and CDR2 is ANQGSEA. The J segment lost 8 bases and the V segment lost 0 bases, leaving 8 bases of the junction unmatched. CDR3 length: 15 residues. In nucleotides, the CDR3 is TGCAGCGTTGAAGATGTCGCAGGGACAGGGGGAGGCTACACCTTC. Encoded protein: CSVEDVAGTGGGYTF. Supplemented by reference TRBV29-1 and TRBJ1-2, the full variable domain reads SAVISQKPSRDICQRGTSLTIQCQVDSQVTMMFWYRQQPGQSLTLIATANQGSEATYESGFVIDKFPISRPNLTFSTLTVSNMSPEDSSIYLCSVEDVAGTGGGYTFGSGTRLTVV.

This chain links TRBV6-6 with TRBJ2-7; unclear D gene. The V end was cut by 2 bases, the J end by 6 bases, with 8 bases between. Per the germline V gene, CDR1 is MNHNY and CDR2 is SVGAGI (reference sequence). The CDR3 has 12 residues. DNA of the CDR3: TGTGCCAGCAGTTACGGAAGGCCCGAGCAGTACTTC. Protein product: CASSYGRPEQYF.

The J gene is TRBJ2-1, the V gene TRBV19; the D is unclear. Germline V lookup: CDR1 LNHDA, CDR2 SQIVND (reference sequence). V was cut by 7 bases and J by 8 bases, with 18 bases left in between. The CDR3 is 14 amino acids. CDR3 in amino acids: CASTTTRTADEQFF. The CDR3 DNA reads TGTGCCAGTACTACTACACGGACCGCCGATGAGCAGTTCTTC.

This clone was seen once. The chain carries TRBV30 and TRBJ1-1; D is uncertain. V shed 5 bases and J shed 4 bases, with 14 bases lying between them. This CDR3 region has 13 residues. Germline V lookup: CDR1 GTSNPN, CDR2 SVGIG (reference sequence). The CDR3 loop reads CAWATLRSTEAFF. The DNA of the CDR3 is TGTGCCTGGGCCACCTTGAGAAGCACTGAAGCTTTCTTT.

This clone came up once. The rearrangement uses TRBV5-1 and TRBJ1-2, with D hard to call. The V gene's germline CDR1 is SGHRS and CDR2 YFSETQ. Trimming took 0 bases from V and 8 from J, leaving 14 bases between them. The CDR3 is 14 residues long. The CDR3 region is CASSLGHQKGGYTF. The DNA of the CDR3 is TGCGCCAGCAGCTTGGGACACCAAAAGGGAGGCTACACCTTC.

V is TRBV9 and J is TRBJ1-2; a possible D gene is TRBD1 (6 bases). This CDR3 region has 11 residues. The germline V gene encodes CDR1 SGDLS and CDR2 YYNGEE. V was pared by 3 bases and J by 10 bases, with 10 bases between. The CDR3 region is CASSGGGVYTF. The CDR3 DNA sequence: TGTGCCAGCAGCGGCGGGGGCGTCTACACCTTC.

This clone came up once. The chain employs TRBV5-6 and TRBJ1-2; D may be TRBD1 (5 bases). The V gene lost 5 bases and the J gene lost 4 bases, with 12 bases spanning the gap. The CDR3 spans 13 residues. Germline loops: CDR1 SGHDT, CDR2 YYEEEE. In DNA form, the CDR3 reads TGTGCCAGCAGTCCCCAGAGGGGCTATGGCTACACCTTC. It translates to CASSPQRGYGYTF.

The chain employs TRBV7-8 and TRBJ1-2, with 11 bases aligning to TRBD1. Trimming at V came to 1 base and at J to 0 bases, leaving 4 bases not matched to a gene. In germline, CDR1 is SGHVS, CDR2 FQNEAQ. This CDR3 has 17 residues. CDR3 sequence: CASSLGTGGTANYGYTF. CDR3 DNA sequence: TGTGCCAGCAGCTTAGGGACAGGGGGCACGGCTAACTATGGCTACACCTTC.

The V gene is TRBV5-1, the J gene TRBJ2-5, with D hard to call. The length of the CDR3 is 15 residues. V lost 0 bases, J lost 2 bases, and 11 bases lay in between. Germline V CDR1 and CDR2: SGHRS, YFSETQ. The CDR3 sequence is CASSLAPHPQETQYF. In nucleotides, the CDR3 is TGCGCCAGCAGCTTGGCCCCTCATCCACAAGAGACCCAGTACTTC.

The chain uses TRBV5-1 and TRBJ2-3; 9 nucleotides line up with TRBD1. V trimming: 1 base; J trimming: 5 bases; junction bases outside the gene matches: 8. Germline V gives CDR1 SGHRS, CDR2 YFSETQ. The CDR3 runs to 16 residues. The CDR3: CASSLSDRGRGDTQYF. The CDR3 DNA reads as TGCGCCAGCAGCTTGTCTGACAGGGGGAGAGGAGATACGCAGTATTTT.

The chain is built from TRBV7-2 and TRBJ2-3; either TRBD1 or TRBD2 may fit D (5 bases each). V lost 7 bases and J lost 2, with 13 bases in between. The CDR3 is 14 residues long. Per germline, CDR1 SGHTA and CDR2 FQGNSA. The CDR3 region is CASKVGAATDTQYF. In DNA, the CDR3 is TGTGCCAGCAAGGTCGGGGCAGCCACAGATACGCAGTATTTT.

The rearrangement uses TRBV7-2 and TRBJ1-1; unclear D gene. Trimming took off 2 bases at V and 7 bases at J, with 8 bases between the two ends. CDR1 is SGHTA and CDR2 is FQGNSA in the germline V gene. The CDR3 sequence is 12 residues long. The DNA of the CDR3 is TGTGCCAGCAGCTTAACCCGGTATGAAGCTTTCTTT. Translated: CASSLTRYEAFF.

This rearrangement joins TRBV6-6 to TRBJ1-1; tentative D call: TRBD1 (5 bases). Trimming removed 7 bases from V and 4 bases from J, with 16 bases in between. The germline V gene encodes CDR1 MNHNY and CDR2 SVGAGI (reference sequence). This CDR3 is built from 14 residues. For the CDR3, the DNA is TGTGCCAGCACTTTACTGACAGAAACCACTGAAGCTTTCTTT. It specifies CASTLLTETTEAFF.